The clone carrying this T cell receptor beta chain was seen ten or more times. Its target is not known. Researchers took RNA transcripts and amplified the TCR beta CDR3 regions from them. First-round RT-PCR with HTBI primers amplified the TCR CDR3 region. TCRdb redid the calling of the multiplex PCR reads with MiXCR, one entry per CDR3 protein. The profile covers some 150,000 distinct CDR3 sequences, with 22% appearing a single time and 60% to 70% taken by the ten largest. These data originate in a study of T cells in Graves' hyperthyroidism and ophthalmopathy. Study-level findings and limits: Prediction of ophthalmopathy progression came a median around 6 months pre-onset.

The ends lost 5 bases at V and 4 bases at J; junction bases unmatched: 8. Germline values: CDR1 DFQATT, CDR2 SNEGSKA (reference sequence). The CDR3 consists of 13 residues. Material: blood. The TCR comes from a woman aged 45-59 years with Graves' hyperthyroidism that later progressed to Graves' ophthalmopathy. This chain joins TRBV20-1 and TRBJ2-7; 7 bases are a match to TRBD1. The CDR3 protein is CSAQQGSSYEQYF. CDR3 nucleotides: TGCAGTGCTCAACAGGGGAGTTCGTACGAGCAGTACTTC.